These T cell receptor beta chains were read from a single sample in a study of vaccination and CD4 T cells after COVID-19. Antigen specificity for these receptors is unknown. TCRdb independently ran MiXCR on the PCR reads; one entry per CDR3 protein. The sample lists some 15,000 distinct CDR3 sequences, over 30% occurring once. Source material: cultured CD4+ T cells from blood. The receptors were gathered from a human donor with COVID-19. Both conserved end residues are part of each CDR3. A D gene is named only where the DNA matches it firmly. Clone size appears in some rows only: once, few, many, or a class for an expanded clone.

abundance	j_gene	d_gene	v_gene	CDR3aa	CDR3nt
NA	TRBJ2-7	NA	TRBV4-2	CASSQGQGTYEQYF	TGTGCCAGCAGCCAAGGGCAGGGCACCTACGAGCAGTACTTC
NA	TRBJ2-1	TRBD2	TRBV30	CAWSAGVAGGYNEQFF	TGTGCCTGGAGCGCGGGTGTGGCGGGGGGTTACAATGAGCAGTTCTTC
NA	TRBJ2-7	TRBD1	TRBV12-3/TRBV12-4	CASGQGAYEQYF	TGTGCCAGTGGGCAGGGGGCCTACGAGCAGTACTTC
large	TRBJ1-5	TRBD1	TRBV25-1	CASSTQGLNQPQHF	TGTGCCAGCAGTACACAGGGGCTCAATCAGCCCCAGCATTTT
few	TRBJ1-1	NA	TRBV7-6	CASSPGVKAFGDTEAFF	TGTGCCAGCAGCCCAGGGGTAAAGGCATTTGGGGACACTGAAGCTTTCTTT
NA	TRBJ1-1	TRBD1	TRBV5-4	CASSLAGGRGFTEAFF	TGTGCCAGCAGCTTGGCCGGAGGCAGGGGGTTCACTGAAGCTTTCTTT
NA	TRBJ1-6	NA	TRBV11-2	CASSLGRTYNSPLHF	TGTGCCAGCAGCTTGGGGCGGACCTATAATTCACCCCTCCACTTT
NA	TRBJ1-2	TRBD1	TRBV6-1	CASSKIPDRGGNYGYTF	TGTGCCAGCAGCAAAATCCCGGACAGGGGCGGTAACTATGGCTACACCTTC
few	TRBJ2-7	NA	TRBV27	CASSLAITYEQYF	TGTGCCAGCTCGCTAGCTATTACCTACGAGCAGTACTTC
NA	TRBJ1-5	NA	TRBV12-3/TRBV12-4	CASSLGNSNQPQHF	TGTGCCAGCAGTTTAGGGAATAGCAATCAGCCCCAGCATTTT
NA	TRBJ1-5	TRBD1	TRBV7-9	CASSYVTPVGTGYSNQPQHF	TGTGCCAGCAGCTATGTGACACCCGTGGGGACAGGTTATTCCAATCAGCCCCAGCATTTT
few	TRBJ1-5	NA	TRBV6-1	CASQAWSNQPQHF	TGTGCCAGCCAAGCGTGGAGCAATCAGCCCCAGCATTTT
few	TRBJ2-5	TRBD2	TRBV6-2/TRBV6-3	CASSLTLAGQETQYF	TGTGCCAGCAGTCTCACACTAGCGGGACAAGAGACCCAGTACTTC
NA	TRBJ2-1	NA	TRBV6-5	CASSYTTVMDYNEQFF	TGTGCCAGCAGTTACACGACCGTGATGGACTACAATGAGCAGTTCTTC
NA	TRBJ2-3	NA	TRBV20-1	CSARDGTFSTDTQYF	TGCAGTGCTAGAGATGGGACTTTCAGCACAGATACGCAGTATTTT
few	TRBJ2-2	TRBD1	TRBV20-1	CSVPGTGYTGELFF	TGCAGTGTCCCCGGGACAGGGTACACCGGGGAGCTGTTTTTT
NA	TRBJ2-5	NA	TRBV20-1	CSARGHKQETQYF	TGCAGTGCTAGGGGCCACAAACAAGAGACCCAGTACTTC
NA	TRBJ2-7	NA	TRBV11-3	CASRSRPLDEQYF	TGTGCCAGCAGATCCCGTCCCCTTGACGAGCAGTACTTC
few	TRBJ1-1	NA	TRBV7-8	CASSLVGSQRNTEAFF	TGTGCCAGCAGCTTAGTAGGGTCCCAGAGGAACACTGAAGCTTTCTTT
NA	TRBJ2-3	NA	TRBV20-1	CSAQAGGRDTQYF	TGCAGTGCTCAAGCCGGGGGGCGAGATACGCAGTATTTT
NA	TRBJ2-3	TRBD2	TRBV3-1	CASSIAGGSTDTQYF	TGTGCCAGCAGCATAGCGGGGGGGAGCACAGATACGCAGTATTTT
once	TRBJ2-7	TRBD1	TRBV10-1	CASSETPGTGLYEQYF	TGCGCCAGCAGTGAGACCCCCGGGACAGGGCTCTACGAGCAGTACTTC
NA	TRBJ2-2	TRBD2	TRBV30	CAWSGAGGRGTGELFF	TGTGCCTGGAGTGGAGCGGGGGGCAGGGGCACCGGGGAGCTGTTTTTT
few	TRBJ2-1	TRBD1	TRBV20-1	CSASPGQSSYNEQFF	TGCAGTGCTTCTCCGGGACAGAGCTCCTACAATGAGCAGTTCTTC
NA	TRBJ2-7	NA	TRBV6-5	CASSYSGGGEQYF	TGTGCCAGCAGTTACTCAGGAGGGGGCGAGCAGTACTTC
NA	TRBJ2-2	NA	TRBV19	CASSKHLDGELFF	TGTGCCAGTAGTAAGCATTTGGACGGGGAGCTGTTTTTT
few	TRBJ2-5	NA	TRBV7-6	CASSSEGSFFWPQYF	TGTGCCAGCAGCTCCGAGGGGAGTTTTTTCTGGCCCCAGTACTTC
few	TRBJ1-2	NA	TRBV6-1	CASRRRDYGYTF	TGTGCCAGCAGAAGGAGGGACTATGGCTACACCTTC
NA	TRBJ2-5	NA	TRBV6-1	CASQGGRGLRETQYF	TGTGCCAGCCAGGGGGGGCGGGGATTGAGAGAGACCCAGTACTTC
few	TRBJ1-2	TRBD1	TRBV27	CASSLTQTGGKYGYTF	TGTGCCAGCAGTTTAACCCAGACAGGGGGCAAATATGGCTACACCTTC
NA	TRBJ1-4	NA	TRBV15	CATSKLGGVSEKLFF	TGTGCCACCAGCAAATTGGGGGGCGTGTCTGAAAAACTGTTTTTT
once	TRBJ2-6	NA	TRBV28	CASSSGDGANVLTF	TGTGCCAGCAGTTCAGGGGATGGGGCCAACGTCCTGACTTTC
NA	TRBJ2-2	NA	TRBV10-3	CAIGTGELFF	TGTGCCATCGGCACCGGGGAGCTGTTTTTT
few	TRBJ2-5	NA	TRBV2	CASSARSRQETQYF	TGTGCCAGCAGTGCGCGGTCCCGACAAGAGACCCAGTACTTC
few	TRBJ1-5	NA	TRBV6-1	CASSVYTHQPQHF	TGTGCCAGCAGTGTTTACACCCATCAGCCCCAGCATTTT
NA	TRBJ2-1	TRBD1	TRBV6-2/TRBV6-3	CASSYWPSGQGAREQFF	TGTGCCAGCAGTTACTGGCCCTCGGGACAGGGGGCACGGGAGCAGTTCTTC
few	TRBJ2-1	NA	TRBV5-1	CASSPWDAGNQQFF	TGCGCCAGCAGCCCCTGGGACGCTGGCAATCAGCAGTTCTTC
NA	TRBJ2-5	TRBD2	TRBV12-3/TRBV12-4	CASRPSGGGETQYF	TGTGCCAGCAGACCTAGCGGGGGAGGAGAGACCCAGTACTTC
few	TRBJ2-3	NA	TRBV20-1	CSAPDKLLQWTQYF	TGCAGTGCTCCGGACAAACTACTTCAGTGGACGCAGTATTTT
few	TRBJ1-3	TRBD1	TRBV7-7	CASSLGQGAGNTIYF	TGTGCTAGCAGCTTAGGACAGGGGGCTGGAAACACCATATATTTT
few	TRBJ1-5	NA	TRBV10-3	CAISERGPPQHF	TGTGCCATCAGTGAACGGGGGCCGCCCCAGCATTTT
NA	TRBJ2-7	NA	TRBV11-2	CASSDPGSGVQYF	TGTGCCAGCAGCGACCCGGGGTCCGGGGTGCAGTACTTC
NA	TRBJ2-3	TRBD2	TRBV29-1	CSVEDRAGGRTDTQYF	TGCAGCGTTGAAGATCGAGCGGGGGGTCGCACAGATACGCAGTATTTT
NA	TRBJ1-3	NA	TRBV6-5	CASSYSPGHGNTIYF	TGTGCCAGCAGTTACTCGCCAGGGCACGGAAACACCATATATTTT